This T cell receptor beta chain was identified during a study of control samples from healthy donors and cancer patients. Clones were sequenced by immunoSEQ multiplex PCR, and TCRdb holds only the in-frame ones, with some missing. The sample has more than 85,000 clones, roughly 80% seen once. Trimming removed 1 base at V and 7 bases at J, with 11 bases between. CDR1 SGDLS and CDR2 YYNGEE come from the germline V gene. This CDR3 comprises 14 residues. This clone was counted once. The chain links TRBV9 to TRBJ2-2; tentatively, D is TRBD2 (5 bases). The specimen was blood. The sequence derives from a woman aged 45-65 years in good health. This CDR3 is CASSVLEGIGELFF. CDR3 nucleotides: TGTGCCAGCAGCGTATTAGAGGGAATCGGGGAGCTGTTTTTT.